A selection of T cell receptor beta chains follows, all from one sample in a study of T cells in Graves' hyperthyroidism and ophthalmopathy. From the multiplex PCR reads, TCRdb called clonotypes with MiXCR, one entry per CDR3 protein. Counted here are 500,000 to 800,000 distinct CDR3 sequences, just under 45% occurring once; the ten biggest clones make up about 7.7%. The sequencing sample was made of peripheral blood or thyroid tissue (not recorded which). The receptors derive from an adult man with Graves' disease, either hyperthyroidism or ophthalmopathy (not recorded which). CDR3s include the opening cysteine and the closing phenylalanine or tryptophan. D genes are given only for firm matches. Some rows mark clone size as missing; the rest say once, few, many or name a class of expanded clone.

TRBV6-5	-	few	TRBJ1-4	CASSYGDEKLFF	TGTGCCAGCAGTTACGGGGATGAAAAACTGTTTTTT
TRBV7-6	-	few	TRBJ1-4	CASSLGAGAAEKLFF	TGTGCCAGCAGCTTAGGTGCAGGGGCGGCGGAAAAACTGTTTTTT
TRBV19	TRBD1	-	TRBJ1-5	CASTGGQGGYQPQHF	TGTGCCAGTACGGGTGGACAGGGTGGCTATCAGCCCCAGCATTTT
TRBV2	-	-	TRBJ1-5	CASSLSTARHQPQHF	TGTGCCAGCAGTTTATCGACCGCCCGACATCAGCCCCAGCATTTT
TRBV7-6	TRBD1	-	TRBJ1-1	CASSRRGLRAFF	TGTGCCAGCAGCAGGAGGGGGCTTCGGGCTTTCTTT
TRBV14	-	-	TRBJ2-7	CASSPYRENYEQYF	TGTGCCAGCAGCCCCTACCGGGAAAACTACGAGCAGTACTTC
TRBV12-3/TRBV12-4	-	-	TRBJ2-7	CASSFANSYEQYF	TGTGCCAGCAGTTTTGCCAACTCCTACGAGCAGTACTTC
TRBV24-1	-	few	TRBJ2-3	CATSDPSTDTQYF	TGTGCCACCAGTGACCCTAGCACAGATACGCAGTATTTT
TRBV29-1	-	many	TRBJ2-7	CSVETGREQYF	TGCAGCGTTGAAACAGGGCGAGAGCAGTACTTC
TRBV10-2	TRBD1	-	TRBJ2-5	CASNAGGAGTQYF	TGTGCCAGCAATGCAGGGGGCGCGGGAACCCAGTACTTC
TRBV6-6	-	-	TRBJ2-7	CASSYTNRYEQYF	TGTGCCAGCAGTTACACCAACAGGTACGAGCAGTACTTC
TRBV12-3/TRBV12-4	-	many	TRBJ1-5	CASSLGGHNQPQHF	TGTGCCAGCAGTTTAGGGGGGCACAATCAGCCCCAGCATTTT
TRBV2	-	-	TRBJ2-5	CASSEARGGETQYF	TGTGCCAGCAGTGAAGCGCGGGGCGGTGAGACCCAGTACTTC
TRBV2	-	-	TRBJ2-2	CASFSSWYTGELFF	TGTGCCAGCTTTTCTAGTTGGTACACCGGGGAGCTGTTTTTT
TRBV29-1	TRBD1	-	TRBJ1-2	CSVRQGVNGYTF	TGCAGCGTGCGACAGGGAGTCAATGGCTACACCTTC
TRBV7-8	-	many	TRBJ1-2	CASSSGWESGYTF	TGTGCCAGCAGCTCCGGATGGGAATCTGGCTACACCTTC
TRBV12-3/TRBV12-4	-	-	TRBJ1-1	CASSFPTGPAEAFF	TGTGCCAGCAGTTTCCCGACAGGTCCCGCTGAAGCTTTCTTT
TRBV7-9	TRBD1	few	TRBJ1-5	CASSQEFRDSHSNQPQHF	TGTGCCAGCAGCCAAGAGTTCCGGGACAGCCATAGCAATCAGCCCCAGCATTTT
TRBV7-2	-	many	TRBJ1-3	CASRPVRGTGNTIYF	TGTGCCAGCAGGCCGGTCCGGGGTACGGGAAACACCATATATTTT
TRBV20-1	-	few	TRBJ2-7	CSASQTRTHYEQYF	TGCAGTGCTAGCCAGACCCGAACCCACTACGAGCAGTACTTC
TRBV7-9	-	many	TRBJ2-6	CASSQSAGGSGANVLTF	TGTGCCAGCAGCCAATCGGCAGGCGGCTCTGGGGCCAACGTCCTGACTTTC
TRBV6-6	-	-	TRBJ1-4	CASSTGQTLDYEKLFF	TGTGCCAGCAGTACCGGACAGACCTTAGACTATGAAAAGCTGTTTTTT
TRBV7-6	-	-	TRBJ1-4	CASSLQSRGEKLFF	TGTGCCAGCAGCCTCCAATCCCGTGGTGAAAAACTGTTTTTT
TRBV15	TRBD1	once	TRBJ1-4	CATSITGGSEKLFF	TGTGCCACCAGCATTACAGGGGGAAGTGAAAAACTGTTTTTT
TRBV7-9	TRBD1	-	TRBJ2-7	CASSAGTGGFDEQYF	TGTGCCAGCAGCGCCGGGACAGGGGGATTCGACGAGCAGTACTTC
TRBV2	-	many	TRBJ1-1	CASSEALMGTEAFF	TGTGCCAGCAGTGAGGCGCTTATGGGCACTGAAGCTTTCTTT
TRBV10-3	-	few	TRBJ1-3	CASRPAREIGNTIYF	TGTGCCAGTAGGCCCGCCAGGGAAATTGGAAACACCATATATTTT
TRBV7-2	-	few	TRBJ2-2	CASSHTGATKAGELFF	TGTGCCAGCAGCCACACTGGGGCGACAAAAGCCGGGGAGCTGTTTTTT
TRBV5-1	-	-	TRBJ1-1	CASSLDAAEAFF	TGCGCCAGCAGCTTGGACGCCGCTGAAGCTTTCTTT